This T cell receptor beta chain was observed in a study of cytotoxic CD8 clonotypes in ibrutinib-treated CLL. General study points: Sampling times differed between sustained-remission and progressing patients. Clonality increased at ibrutinib response and stayed stable in sustained remission. At progression, however, it fell back toward baseline.

The length of the CDR3 is 15 residues. Per germline, CDR1 SGHAT and CDR2 FQDESV (reference sequence). V lost 2 bases and J lost 5; bases outside the gene matches: 5. In the case of this clone: The antigen is undetermined.

Libraries were prepared by immunoSEQ multiplex PCR; TCRdb keeps only in-frame clonotypes and omits some of them. The table has some 200,000 clones, around 72% seen once. PBMCs were cryopreserved, and roughly 2 micrograms of genomic DNA from them went into TCR beta libraries. This specimen was PBMCs, taken after 24 months of ibrutinib treatment. This clonotype originated in a human donor with chronic lymphocytic leukemia. J is TRBJ2-3 and V is TRBV11-1; 9 positions match TRBD1. The CDR3 reads CASSLTGGSGDTQYF. DNA of the CDR3: TGTGCCAGCAGCTTAACAGGGGGCAGCGGAGATACGCAGTATTTT.